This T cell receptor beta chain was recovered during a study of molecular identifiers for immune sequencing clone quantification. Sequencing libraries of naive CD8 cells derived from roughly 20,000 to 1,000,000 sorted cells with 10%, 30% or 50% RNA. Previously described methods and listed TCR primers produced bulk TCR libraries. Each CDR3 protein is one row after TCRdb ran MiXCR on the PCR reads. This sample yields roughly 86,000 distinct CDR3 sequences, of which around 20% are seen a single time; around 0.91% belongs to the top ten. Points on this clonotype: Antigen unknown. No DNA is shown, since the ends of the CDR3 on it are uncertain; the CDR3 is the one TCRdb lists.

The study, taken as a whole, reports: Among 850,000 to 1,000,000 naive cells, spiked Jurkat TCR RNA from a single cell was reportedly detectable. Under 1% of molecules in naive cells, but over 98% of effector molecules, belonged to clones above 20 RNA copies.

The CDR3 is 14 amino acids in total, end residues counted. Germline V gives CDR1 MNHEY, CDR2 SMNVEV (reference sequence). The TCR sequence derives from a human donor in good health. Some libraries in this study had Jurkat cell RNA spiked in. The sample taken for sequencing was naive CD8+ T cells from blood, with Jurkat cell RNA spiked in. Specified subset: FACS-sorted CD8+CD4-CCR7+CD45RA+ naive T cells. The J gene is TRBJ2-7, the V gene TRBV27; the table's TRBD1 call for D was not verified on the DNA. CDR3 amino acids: CASSFGTGSYEQHF.